The present T cell receptor (beta chain) was sequenced within a study of blood T cell repertoires in COVID-19. Study-wide background: T cells, B-cell-depleted T cells, or PBMCs supplied cDNA or gDNA.

Authors' processing steps: Amplifying reference gene primers gave estimates of nucleated cell counts. Sequencing was performed with immunoSEQ multiplex PCR; in TCRdb, only in-frame clones are kept and a portion is missing. That table gives V, J and clone size, and the DNA gave D and trimming. This table holds 100,000 or so clones, about 81% found once. V lost 10 bases to trimming and J lost 7 bases; unmatched junction nucleotides: 7. CDR3 length: 12 residues. CDR1 and CDR2 (germline): MNHEY, SVGAGI. The V and J genes are TRBV6-5 and TRBJ2-7; TRBD2 matches 10 bases. The specimen was peripheral blood. The TCR comes from a human donor in a cohort sampled during active COVID-19. The CDR3 region is CATLGLAVEQYF. The DNA of the CDR3 is TGTGCCACCCTTGGACTAGCGGTTGAGCAGTACTTC.